This TCR beta chain was obtained from a study of blood T cell repertoires in COVID-19. About the study: Material from acute and convalescent COVID-19 was sourced from the United States, Italy and Spain. Sample material is recorded as cDNA or gDNA derived from T cells, B-cell-depleted T cells, or PBMCs.

Per the original data handling: Amplification from reference gene primers served as the basis for estimated nucleated cell counts. Repertoires were generated with immunoSEQ multiplex PCR, while TCRdb's copy carries only in-frame clones and drops some. V, J and clone size are those of that table, while D and trimming were read from the DNA. This sample has 200,000 to 250,000 clones; around four fifths occur once, and the top ten carry about a sixth. V lost 4 bases and J 0 bases, leaving 9 bases between the germline ends. This CDR3 spans 14 amino acids. CDR1 is SGHDN, CDR2 FVKESK, per germline. The TCR comes from an elderly woman with active or convalescent COVID-19. V is TRBV14 and J is TRBJ1-1; no clear D. Sequencing was performed on peripheral blood. The CDR3 loop reads CASSLFTMNTEAFF. CDR3 in DNA: TGTGCCAGCAGCCTTTTTACTATGAACACTGAAGCTTTCTTT.